This T cell receptor beta chain was observed in a study of blood T cell repertoires in COVID-19. Looking at the study overall: The origin of the acute and convalescent COVID-19 samples was the United States, Italy and Spain. Sources were T cells, B-cell-depleted T cells, or PBMCs; the material itself was cDNA or gDNA.

The germline gives CDR1 GTSNPN, CDR2 SVGIG (reference sequence). This CDR3 has 22 amino acids. V lost 8 bases and J lost 4; bases outside the gene matches: 35. In the original processing: Amplification with reference gene primers provided the estimates of nucleated cell counts. Measured with immunoSEQ multiplex PCR; TCRdb has only the in-frame clones, and not every one. V and J calls plus clone size are reproduced from that table; the DNA served to infer D and trimming. The top ten hold roughly 1.8% of the sample, which has about 400,000 clones, about 90% seen once. The sequence derives from a woman younger than 30 with acute COVID-19. V usage is TRBV30 and J usage is TRBJ2-5, with 9 bases that match TRBD2. The sample taken for sequencing was PBMCs or T cells enriched from blood (not recorded which). CDR3 sequence reads: CARHLTRLAGRVMGQRPETQYF. In DNA, the CDR3 is TGTGCCCGACATCTCACGAGGCTAGCGGGAAGGGTCATGGGGCAAAGACCAGAGACCCAGTACTTC.